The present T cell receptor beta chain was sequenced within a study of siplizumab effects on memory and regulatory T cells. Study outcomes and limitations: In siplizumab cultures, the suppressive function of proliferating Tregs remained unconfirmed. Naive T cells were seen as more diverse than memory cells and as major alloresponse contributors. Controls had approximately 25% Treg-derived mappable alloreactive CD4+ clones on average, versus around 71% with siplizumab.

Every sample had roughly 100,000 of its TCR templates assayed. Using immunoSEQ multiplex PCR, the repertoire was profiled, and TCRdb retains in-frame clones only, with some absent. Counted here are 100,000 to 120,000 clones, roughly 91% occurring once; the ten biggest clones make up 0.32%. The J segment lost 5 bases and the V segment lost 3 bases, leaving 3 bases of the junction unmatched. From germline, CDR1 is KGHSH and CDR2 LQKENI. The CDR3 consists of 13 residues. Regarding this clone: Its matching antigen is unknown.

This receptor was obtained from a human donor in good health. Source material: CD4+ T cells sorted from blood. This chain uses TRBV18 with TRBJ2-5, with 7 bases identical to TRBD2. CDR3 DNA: TGTGCCAGCTCACCCGGGGGGATGGAGACCCAGTACTTC. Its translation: CASSPGGMETQYF.